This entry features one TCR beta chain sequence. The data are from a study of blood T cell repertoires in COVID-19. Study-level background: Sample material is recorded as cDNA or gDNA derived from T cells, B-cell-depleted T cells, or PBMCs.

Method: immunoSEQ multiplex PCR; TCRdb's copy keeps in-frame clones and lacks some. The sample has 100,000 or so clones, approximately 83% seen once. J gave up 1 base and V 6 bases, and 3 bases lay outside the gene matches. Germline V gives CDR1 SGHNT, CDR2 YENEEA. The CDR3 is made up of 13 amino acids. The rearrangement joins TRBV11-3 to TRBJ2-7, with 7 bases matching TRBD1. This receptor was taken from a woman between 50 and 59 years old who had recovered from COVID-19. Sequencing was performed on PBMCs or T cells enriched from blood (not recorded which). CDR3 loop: CASSATGSYEQYF. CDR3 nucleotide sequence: TGTGCCAGCAGTGCGACAGGGTCCTACGAGCAGTACTTC. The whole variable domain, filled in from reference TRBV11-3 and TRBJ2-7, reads EAGVVQSPRYKIIEKKQPVAFWCNPISGHNTLYWYLQNLGQGPELLIRYENEEAVDDSQLPKDRFSAERLKGVDSTLKIQPAELGDSAVYLCASSATGSYEQYFGPGTRLTVT.